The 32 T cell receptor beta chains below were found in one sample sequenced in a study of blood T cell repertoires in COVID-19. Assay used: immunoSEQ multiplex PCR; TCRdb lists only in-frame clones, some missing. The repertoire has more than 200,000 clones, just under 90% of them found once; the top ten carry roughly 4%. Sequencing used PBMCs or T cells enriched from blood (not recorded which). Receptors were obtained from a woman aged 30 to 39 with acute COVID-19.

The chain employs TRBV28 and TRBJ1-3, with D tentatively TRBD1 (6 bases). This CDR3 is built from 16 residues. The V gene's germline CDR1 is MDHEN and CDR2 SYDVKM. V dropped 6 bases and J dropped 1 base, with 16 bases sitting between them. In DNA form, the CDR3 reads TGTGCCAGCAGCCCTGAATCACAGGGATCTGGAAACACCATATATTTT. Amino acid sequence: CASSPESQGSGNTIYF.

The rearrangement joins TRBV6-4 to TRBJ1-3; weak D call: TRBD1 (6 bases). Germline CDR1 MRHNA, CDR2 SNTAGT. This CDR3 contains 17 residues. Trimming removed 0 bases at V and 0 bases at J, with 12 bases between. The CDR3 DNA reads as TGTGCCAGCAGTGACTCACGGACAGACCACTCTGGAAACACCATATATTTT. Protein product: CASSDSRTDHSGNTIYF.

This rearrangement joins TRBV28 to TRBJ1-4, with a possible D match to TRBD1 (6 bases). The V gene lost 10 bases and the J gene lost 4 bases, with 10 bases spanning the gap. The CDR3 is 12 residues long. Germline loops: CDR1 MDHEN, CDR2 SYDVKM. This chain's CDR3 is CATGQNNEKLFF. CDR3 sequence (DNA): TGTGCCACAGGACAGAATAATGAAAAACTGTTTTTT.

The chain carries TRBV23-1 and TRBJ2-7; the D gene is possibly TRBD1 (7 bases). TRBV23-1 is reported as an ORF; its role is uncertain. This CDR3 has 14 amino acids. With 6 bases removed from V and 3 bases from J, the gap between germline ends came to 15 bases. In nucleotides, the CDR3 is TGCGCCAGCAGCCAGGGGGGACGGCTCTACGAGCAGTACTTC. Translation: CASSQGGRLYEQYF.

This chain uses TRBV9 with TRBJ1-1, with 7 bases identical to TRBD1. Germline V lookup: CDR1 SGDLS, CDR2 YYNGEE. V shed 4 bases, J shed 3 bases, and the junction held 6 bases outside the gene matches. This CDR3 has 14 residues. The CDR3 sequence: CASSLSGGYTEAFF. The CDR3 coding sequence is TGTGCCAGCAGCCTCTCAGGGGGGTACACTGAAGCTTTCTTT.

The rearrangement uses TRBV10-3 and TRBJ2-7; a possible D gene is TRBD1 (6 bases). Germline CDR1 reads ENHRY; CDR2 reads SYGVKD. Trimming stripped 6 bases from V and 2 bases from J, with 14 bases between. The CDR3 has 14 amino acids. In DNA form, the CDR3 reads TGTGCCATCAGCGGGGCAGGGGCCCCCTACGAGCAGTACTTC. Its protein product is CAISGAGAPYEQYF.

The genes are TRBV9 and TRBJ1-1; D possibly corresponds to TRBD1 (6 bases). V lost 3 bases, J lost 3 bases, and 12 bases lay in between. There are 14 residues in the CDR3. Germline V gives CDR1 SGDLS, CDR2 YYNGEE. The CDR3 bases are TGTGCCAGCAGCGAGCCAGGGGCGGACACTGAAGCTTTCTTT. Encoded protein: CASSEPGADTEAFF.

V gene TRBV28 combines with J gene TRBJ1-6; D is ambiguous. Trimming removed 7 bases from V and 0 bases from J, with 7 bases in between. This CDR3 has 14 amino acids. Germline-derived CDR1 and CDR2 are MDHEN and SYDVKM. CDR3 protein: CASIEGSYNSPLHF. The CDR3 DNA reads TGTGCCAGCATAGAGGGCTCCTATAATTCACCCCTCCACTTT.

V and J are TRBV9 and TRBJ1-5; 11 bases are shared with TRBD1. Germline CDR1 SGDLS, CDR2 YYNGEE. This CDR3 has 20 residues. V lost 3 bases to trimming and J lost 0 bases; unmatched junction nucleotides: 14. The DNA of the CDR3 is TGTGCCAGCAGCGAACTGGCACCGGGACAGGGGGATCATAGCAATCAGCCCCAGCATTTT. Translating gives CASSELAPGQGDHSNQPQHF. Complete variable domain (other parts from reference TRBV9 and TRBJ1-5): DSGVTQTPKHLITATGQRVTLRCSPRSGDLSVYWYQQSLDQGLQFLIQYYNGEERAKGNILERFSAQQFPDLHSELNLSSLELGDSALYFCASSELAPGQGDHSNQPQHFGDGTRLSIL.

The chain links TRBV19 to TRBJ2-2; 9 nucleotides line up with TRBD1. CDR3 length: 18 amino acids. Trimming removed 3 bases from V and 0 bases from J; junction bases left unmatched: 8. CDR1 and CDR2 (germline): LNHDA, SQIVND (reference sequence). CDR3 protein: CASSIMDRGPSNTGELFF. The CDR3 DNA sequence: TGTGCCAGTAGTATCATGGACAGGGGACCCTCGAACACCGGGGAGCTGTTTTTT.

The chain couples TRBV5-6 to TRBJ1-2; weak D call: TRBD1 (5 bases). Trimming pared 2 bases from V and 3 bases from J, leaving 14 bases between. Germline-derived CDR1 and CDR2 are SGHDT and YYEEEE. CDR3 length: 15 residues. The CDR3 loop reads CASSFLSTRDYGYTF. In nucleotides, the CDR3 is TGTGCCAGCAGCTTCTTATCTACCAGGGACTATGGCTACACCTTC.

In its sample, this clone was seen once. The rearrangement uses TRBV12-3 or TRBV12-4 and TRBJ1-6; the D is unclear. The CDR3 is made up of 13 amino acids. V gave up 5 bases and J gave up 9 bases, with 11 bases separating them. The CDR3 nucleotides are TGTGCCAGCAGTGTCGGACTGGGTTCACCCCTCCACTTT. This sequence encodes CASSVGLGSPLHF.

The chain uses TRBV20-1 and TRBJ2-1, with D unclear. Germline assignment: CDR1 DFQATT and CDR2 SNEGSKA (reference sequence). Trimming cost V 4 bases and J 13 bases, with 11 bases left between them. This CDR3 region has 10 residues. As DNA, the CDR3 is TGCAGTGCTAAGCTCATATTCCAGTTCTTC. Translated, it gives CSAKLIFQFF.

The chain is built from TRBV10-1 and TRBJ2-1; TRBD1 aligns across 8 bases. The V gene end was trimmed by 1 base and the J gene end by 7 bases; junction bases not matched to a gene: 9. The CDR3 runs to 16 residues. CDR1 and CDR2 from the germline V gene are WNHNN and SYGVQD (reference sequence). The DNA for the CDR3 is TGCGCCAGCAGTGAGTACCGACAGGGGATTAATAATGAGCAGTTCTTC. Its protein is CASSEYRQGINNEQFF.

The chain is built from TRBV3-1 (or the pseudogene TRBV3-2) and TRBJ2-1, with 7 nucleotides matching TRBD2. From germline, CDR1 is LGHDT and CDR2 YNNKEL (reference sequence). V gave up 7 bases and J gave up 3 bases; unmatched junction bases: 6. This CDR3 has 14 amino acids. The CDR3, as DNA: TGTGCCAGCAAGGGGTCTAGCGGCTACAATGAGCAGTTCTTC. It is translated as CASKGSSGYNEQFF.

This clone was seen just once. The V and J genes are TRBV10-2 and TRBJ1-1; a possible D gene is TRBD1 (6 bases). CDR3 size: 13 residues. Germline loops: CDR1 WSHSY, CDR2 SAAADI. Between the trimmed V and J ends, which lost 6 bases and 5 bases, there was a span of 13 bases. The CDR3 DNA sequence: TGCGCCAGCAGGCGGGGGCAGTGGACTGAAGCTTTCTTT. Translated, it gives CASRRGQWTEAFF.

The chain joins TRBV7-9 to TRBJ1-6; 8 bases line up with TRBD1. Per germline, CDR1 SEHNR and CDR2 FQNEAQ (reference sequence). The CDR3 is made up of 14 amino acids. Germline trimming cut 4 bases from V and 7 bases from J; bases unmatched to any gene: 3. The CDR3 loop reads CASSSQGANSPLHF. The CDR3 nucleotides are TGTGCCAGCAGCTCCCAGGGGGCAAATTCACCCCTCCACTTT.

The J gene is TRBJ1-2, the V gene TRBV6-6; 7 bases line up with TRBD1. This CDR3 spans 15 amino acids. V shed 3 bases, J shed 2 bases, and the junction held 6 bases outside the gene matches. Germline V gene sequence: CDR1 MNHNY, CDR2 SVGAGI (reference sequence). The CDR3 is CASSYWTGPNYGYTF. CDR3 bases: TGTGCCAGCAGTTATTGGACAGGTCCCAACTATGGCTACACCTTC.

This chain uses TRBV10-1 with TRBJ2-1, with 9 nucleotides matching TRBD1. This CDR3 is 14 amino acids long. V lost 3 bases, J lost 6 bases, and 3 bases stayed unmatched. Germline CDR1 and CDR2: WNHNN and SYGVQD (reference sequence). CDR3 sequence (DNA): TGCGCCAGCAGTGACCCGACAGGGGGCAATGAGCAGTTCTTC. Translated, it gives CASSDPTGGNEQFF.

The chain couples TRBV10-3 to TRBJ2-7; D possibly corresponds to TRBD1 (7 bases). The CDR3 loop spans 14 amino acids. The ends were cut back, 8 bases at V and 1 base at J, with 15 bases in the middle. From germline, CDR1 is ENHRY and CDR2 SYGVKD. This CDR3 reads CAIQGRGDSYEQYF. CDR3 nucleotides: TGTGCCATCCAGGGCAGGGGGGATTCCTACGAGCAGTACTTC.

CDR3 coding DNA: TGTGCCAGCAGTTACCAAGGGGAGAACACTGAAGCTTTCTTT. Amino acid sequence: CASSYQGENTEAFF. This rearrangement joins TRBV6-5 to TRBJ1-1; tentatively, D is TRBD1 (5 bases). This CDR3 region has 14 residues. V shed 2 bases and J shed 1 base, with 8 bases lying between them. In germline, CDR1 is MNHEY, CDR2 SVGAGI.

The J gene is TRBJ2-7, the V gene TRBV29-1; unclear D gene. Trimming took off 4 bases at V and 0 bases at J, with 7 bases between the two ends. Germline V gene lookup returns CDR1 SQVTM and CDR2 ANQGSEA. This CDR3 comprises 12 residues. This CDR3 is CSVGPGSYEQYF. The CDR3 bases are TGCAGCGTTGGTCCGGGCTCCTACGAGCAGTACTTC.

Here the CDR3 reads CASSLQGEGYTF. The DNA of the CDR3 is TGTGCCAGCAGTTTACAGGGGGAGGGCTACACCTTC. J is TRBJ1-2 and V is TRBV28; 7 bases align to TRBD1. Germline CDR1 is MDHEN and CDR2 is SYDVKM. CDR3 length: 12 amino acids. The J segment lost 8 bases and the V segment lost 2 bases, leaving 2 bases of the junction unmatched.

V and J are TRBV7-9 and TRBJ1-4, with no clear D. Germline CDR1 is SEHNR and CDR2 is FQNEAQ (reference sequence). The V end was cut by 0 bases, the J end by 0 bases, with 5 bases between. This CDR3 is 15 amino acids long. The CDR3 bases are TGTGCCAGCAGCTTAGCCGGGGCAACTAATGAAAAACTGTTTTTT. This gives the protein CASSLAGATNEKLFF.

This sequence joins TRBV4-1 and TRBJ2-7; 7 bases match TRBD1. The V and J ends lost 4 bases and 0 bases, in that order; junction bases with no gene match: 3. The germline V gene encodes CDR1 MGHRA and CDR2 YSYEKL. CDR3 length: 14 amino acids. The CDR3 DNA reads TGCGCCAGCAGCCGGGCAGGGGGCTCCTACGAGCAGTACTTC. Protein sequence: CASSRAGGSYEQYF.

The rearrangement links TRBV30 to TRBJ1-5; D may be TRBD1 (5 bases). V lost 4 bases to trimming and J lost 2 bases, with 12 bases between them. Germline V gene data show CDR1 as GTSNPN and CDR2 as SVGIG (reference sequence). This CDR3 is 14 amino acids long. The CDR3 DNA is TGTGCCTGGACCGGGGGGGGTGGCAATCAGCCCCAGCATTTT. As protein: CAWTGGGGNQPQHF. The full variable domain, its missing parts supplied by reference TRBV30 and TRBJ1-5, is SQTIHQWPATLVQPVGSPLSLECTVEGTSNPNLYWYRQAAGRGLQLLFYSVGIGQISSEVPQNLSASRPQDRQFILSSKKLLLSDSGFYLCAWTGGGGNQPQHFGDGTRLSIL.

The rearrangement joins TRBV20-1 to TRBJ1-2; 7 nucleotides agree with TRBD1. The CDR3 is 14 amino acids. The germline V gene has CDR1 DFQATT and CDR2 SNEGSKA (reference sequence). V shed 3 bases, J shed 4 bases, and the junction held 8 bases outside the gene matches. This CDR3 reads CSASPGTVSYGYTF. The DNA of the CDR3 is TGCAGTGCTAGTCCTGGGACAGTTAGCTATGGCTACACCTTC.

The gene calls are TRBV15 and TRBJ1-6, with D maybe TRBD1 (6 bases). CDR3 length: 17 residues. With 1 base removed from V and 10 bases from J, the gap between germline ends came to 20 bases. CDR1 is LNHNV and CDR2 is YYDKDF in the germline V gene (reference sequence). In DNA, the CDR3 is TGTGCCACCAGCAGAGTTGGAGATGGTGGGGGCCGATCACCCCTCCACTTT. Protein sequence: CATSRVGDGGGRSPLHF.

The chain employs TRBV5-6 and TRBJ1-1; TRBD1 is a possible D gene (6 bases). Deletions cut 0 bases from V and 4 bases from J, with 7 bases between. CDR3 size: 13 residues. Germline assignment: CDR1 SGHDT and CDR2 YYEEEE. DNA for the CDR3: TGTGCCAGCAGCTTGGGGGGGCCCACTGAAGCTTTCTTT. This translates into CASSLGGPTEAFF.

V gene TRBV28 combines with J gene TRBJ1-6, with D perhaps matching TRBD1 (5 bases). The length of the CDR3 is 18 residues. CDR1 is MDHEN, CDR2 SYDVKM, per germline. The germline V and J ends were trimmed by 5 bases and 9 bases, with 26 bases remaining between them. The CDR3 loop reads CASSPTGGGAFQASPLHF. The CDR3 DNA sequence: TGTGCCAGCAGTCCGACTGGTGGCGGGGCATTTCAGGCTTCACCCCTCCACTTT.

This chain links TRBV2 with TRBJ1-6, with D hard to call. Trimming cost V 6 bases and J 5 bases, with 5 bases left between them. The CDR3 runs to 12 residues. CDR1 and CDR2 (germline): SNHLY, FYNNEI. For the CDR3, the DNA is TGTGCCAGCAGATCAGATAATTCACCCCTCCACTTT. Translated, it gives CASRSDNSPLHF.

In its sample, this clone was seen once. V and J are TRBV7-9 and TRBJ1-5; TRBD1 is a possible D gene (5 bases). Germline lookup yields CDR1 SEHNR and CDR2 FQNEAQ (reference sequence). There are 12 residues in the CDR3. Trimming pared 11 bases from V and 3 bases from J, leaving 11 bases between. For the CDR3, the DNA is TGTGCCGGAGGGGATTTCAATCAGCCCCAGCATTTT. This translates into CAGGDFNQPQHF.